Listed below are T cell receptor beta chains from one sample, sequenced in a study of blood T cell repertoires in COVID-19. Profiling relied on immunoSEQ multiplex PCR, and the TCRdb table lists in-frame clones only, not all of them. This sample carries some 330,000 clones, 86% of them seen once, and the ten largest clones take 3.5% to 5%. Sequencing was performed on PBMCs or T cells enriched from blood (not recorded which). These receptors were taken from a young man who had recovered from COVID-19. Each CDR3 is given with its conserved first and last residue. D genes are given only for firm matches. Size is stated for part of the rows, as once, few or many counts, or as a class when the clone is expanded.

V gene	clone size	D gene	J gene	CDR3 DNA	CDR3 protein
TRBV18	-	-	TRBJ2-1	TGTGCCAGCTCACCGCAGACAGGTCCGGACAATGAGCAGTTCTTC	CASSPQTGPDNEQFF
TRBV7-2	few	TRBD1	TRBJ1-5	TGTGCCAGCAGCTCGACGGACAGGGTATTGGATCCCCAGCATTTT	CASSSTDRVLDPQHF
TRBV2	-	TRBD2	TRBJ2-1	TGTGCCAGCCTTCGGGGGGGGCAATCCTACAATGAGCAGTTCTTC	CASLRGGQSYNEQFF
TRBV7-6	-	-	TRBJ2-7	TGTGCCAGCAGCTTAGCAACAGGAACCTACGAGCAGTACTTC	CASSLATGTYEQYF
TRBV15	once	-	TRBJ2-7	TGTGCCACCAGCCCCCGAAGGCAGGGGATCTACGAGCAGTACTTC	CATSPRRQGIYEQYF
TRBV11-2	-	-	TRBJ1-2	TGTGCCAGCAGCCCGGACAGATACTATGGCTACACCTTC	CASSPDRYYGYTF
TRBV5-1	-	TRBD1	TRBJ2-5	TGCGCCAGCAGCTTGATTACAGGGGGCCAAGAGACCCAGTACTTC	CASSLITGGQETQYF
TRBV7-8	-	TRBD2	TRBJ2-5	TGTGCCAGCAGCTCCACTAGCGGACGACAAGAGACCCAGTACTTC	CASSSTSGRQETQYF
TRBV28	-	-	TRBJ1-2	TGTGCCAGCAGTATCCGACAGGACCTTAACTATGGCTACACCTTC	CASSIRQDLNYGYTF
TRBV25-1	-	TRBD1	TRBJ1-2	TGTGCCAGCGGACAAGCGGACAGGGATTATGGCTACACCTTC	CASGQADRDYGYTF
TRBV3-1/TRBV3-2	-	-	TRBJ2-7	TGTGCCAGCAGCCCGGACAGTTTCTCCTACGAGCAGTACTTC	CASSPDSFSYEQYF
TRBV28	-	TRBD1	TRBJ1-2	TGTGCCAGCAGTTTCAGGGGGTCGGGGAACTATGGCTACACCTTC	CASSFRGSGNYGYTF
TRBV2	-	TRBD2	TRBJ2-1	TGTGCCAGCGTTAGCGGGGAATCCGGGAATGAGCAGTTCTTC	CASVSGESGNEQFF
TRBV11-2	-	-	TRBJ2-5	TGTGCCAGCAGCCCGCCCACCGGGACACAAGAGACCCAGTACTTC	CASSPPTGTQETQYF
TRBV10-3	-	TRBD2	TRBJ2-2	TGTGCCATCAGTGATGCTAGCGGCAGGGCCGAACCCGGGGAGCTGTTTTTT	CAISDASGRAEPGELFF
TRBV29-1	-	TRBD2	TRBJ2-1	TGCAGCGCCACTAGTGGCGGGGGAGAGCAGTTCTTC	CSATSGGGEQFF
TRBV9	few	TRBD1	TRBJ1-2	TGTGCCAGCAGCCCGAGGACAGGGGGCCAGGGGGCTAACTATGGCTACACCTTC	CASSPRTGGQGANYGYTF
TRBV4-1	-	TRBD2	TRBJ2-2	TGCGCCAGCAGCCAACCCCGGAGGCGGGGGGGCACCGGGGAGCTGTTTTTT	CASSQPRRRGGTGELFF
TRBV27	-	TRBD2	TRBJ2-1	TGTGCCAGCAGTGTCGGACTAGCGGGGGGTGTCGATGAGCAGTTCTTC	CASSVGLAGGVDEQFF
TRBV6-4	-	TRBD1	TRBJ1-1	TGTGCCAGCAGTGACTCGAGCTCGTTGGGACAGAGGGGATTGAACACTGAAGCTTTCTTT	CASSDSSSLGQRGLNTEAFF
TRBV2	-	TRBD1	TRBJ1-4	TGTGCCAGCAGTGGACAGGGAATAGGGGATGAAAAACTGTTTTTT	CASSGQGIGDEKLFF
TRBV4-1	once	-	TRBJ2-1	TGCGCCAGCAGTCGCCGCGGACCGGGAGACAATGAGCAGTTCTTC	CASSRRGPGDNEQFF
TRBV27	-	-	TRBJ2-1	TGTGCCAGCCGTCCTCGGGGGGCCGGCTACAATGAGCAGTTCTTC	CASRPRGAGYNEQFF
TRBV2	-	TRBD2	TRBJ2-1	TGTGCCAGCAGTGAAAGGGGCGGGGGCTCCTACAATGAGCAGTTCTTC	CASSERGGGSYNEQFF
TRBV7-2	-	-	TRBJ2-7	TGTGCCAGCAGCTCACCCCTATACGAGCAGTACTTC	CASSSPLYEQYF
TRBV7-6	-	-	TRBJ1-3	TGTGCCAGCAGCTGGACAGCAAGCTCTGGAAACACCATATATTTT	CASSWTASSGNTIYF